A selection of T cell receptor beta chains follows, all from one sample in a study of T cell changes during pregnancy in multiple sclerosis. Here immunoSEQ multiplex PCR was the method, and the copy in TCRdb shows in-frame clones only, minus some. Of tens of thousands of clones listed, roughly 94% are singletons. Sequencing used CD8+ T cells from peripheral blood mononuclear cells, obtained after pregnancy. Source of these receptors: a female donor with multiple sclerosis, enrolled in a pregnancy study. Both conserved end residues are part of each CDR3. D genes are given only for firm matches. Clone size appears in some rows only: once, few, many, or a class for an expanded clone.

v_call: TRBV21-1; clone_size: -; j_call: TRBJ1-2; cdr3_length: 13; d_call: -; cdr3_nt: TGTGCCAGCAAAATGAGCTGCCGCTATGGCTACACCTTC; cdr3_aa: CASKMSCRYGYTF
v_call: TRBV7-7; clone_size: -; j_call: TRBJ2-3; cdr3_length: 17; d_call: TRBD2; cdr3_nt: TGTGCCAGCAGCCTCGGGACTAGCGCTACTAGCACAGATACGCAGTATTTT; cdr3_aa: CASSLGTSATSTDTQYF
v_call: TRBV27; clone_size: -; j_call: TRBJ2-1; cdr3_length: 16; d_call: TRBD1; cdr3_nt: TGTGCCAGCAGTCCTACGACAGGGAGCTCCTACAATGAGCAGTTCTTC; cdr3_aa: CASSPTTGSSYNEQFF
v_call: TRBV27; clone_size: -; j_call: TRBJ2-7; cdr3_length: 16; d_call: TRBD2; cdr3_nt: TGTGCCAGCAGTTACTCTAGCGGGAGGCCCAGCTACGAGCAGTACTTC; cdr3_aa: CASSYSSGRPSYEQYF
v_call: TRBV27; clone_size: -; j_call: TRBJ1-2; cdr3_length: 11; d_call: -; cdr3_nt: TGTGCCAGCAGTTCGGGGTATGGCTACACCTTC; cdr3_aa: CASSSGYGYTF
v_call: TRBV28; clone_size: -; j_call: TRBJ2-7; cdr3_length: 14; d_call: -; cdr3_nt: TGTGCCAGCAGACCTCCTACGCAGGGCTACGAGCAGTACTTC; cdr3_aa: CASRPPTQGYEQYF
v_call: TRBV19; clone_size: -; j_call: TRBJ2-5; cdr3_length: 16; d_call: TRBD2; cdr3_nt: TGTGCCAGTAGTATAGGGGCTAGCGGGAGCCAAGAGACCCAGTACTTC; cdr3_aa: CASSIGASGSQETQYF
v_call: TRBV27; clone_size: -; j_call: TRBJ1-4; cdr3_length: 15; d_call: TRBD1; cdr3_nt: TGTGCCAGCAAACCCCGGGACAGGGGGCTAGAAAAACTGTTTTTT; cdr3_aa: CASKPRDRGLEKLFF
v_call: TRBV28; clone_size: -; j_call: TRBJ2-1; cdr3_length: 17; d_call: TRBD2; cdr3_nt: TGTGCCAGCAGTTTCAGCCGGACTAGCGGGGGATACAATGAGCAGTTCTTC; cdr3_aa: CASSFSRTSGGYNEQFF
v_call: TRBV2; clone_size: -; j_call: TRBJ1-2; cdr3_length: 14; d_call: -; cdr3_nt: TGTGCCGAGAGAGCTACAGATCTAAACTATGGCTACACCTTC; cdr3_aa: CAERATDLNYGYTF
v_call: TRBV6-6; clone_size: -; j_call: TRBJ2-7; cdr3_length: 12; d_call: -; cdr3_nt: TGTGCCAGCAGCTCTCGGTTCTACGAGCAGTACTTC; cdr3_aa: CASSSRFYEQYF
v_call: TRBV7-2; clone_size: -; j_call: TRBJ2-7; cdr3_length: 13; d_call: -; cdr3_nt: TGTGCCAGCAGCTTCCTCAGGTTCTACGAGCAGTACTTC; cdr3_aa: CASSFLRFYEQYF
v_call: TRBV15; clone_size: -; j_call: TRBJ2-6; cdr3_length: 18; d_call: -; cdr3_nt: TGTGCCACCAGCAGAGACGGGGAAGGCAGCTCTGGGGCCAACGTCCTGACTTTC; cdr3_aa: CATSRDGEGSSGANVLTF
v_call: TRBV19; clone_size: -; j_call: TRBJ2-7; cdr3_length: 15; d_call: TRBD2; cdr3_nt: TGTGCCAGTAGTACCTCCGGGGGGGCCAGCTACGAGCAGTACTTC; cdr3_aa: CASSTSGGASYEQYF
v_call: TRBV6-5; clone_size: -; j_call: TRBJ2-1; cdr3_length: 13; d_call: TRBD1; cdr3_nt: TGTGCCAGCAGTTTACAGGGGCGGAATGAGCAGTTCTTC; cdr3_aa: CASSLQGRNEQFF
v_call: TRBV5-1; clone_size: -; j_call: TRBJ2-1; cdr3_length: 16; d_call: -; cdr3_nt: TGCGCCAGCAGCGGCGGGATCCAAAGCTCCTACAATGAGCAGTTCTTC; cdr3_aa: CASSGGIQSSYNEQFF
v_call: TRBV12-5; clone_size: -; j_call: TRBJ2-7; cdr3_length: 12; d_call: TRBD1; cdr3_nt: TGTGCTAGTGGACAGGGGGCGGGTGAGCAGTACTTC; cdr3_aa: CASGQGAGEQYF
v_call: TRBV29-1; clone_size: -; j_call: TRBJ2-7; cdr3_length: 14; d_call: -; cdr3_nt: TGCAGCGTTGAACCGACAGGAAGAAACTACGAGCAGTACTTC; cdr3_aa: CSVEPTGRNYEQYF
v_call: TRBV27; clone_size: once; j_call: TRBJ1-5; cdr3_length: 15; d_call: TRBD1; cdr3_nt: TGTGCCAGCAGTTTAAATGGACAGGCCCTTCGCGCGGAGCATTTT; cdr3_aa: CASSLNGQALRAEHF
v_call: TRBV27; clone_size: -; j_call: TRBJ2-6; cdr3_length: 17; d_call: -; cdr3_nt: TGTGCCAGCAGTTTATCAGGACATATCTCTGGGGCCAACGTCCTGACTTTC; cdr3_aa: CASSLSGHISGANVLTF
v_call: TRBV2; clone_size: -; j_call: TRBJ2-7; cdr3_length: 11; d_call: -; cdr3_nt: TGTGCCAGCAGTGAGACAGGCGAGCAGTACTTC; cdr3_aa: CASSETGEQYF
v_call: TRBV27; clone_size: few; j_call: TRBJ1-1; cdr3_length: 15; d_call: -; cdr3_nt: TGTGCCAGCAGTTTACGGGGGACGGGGAACACTGAAGCTTTCTTT; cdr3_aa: CASSLRGTGNTEAFF
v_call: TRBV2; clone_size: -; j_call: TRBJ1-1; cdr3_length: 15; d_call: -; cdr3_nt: TGTGCCAGCATACGATCCGGGGTGCTGAACACTGAAGCTTTCTTT; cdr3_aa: CASIRSGVLNTEAFF
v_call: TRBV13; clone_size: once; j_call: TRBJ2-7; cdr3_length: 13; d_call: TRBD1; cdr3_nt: TGTGCCAGCAGCTTACGACAGGGCTACGAGCAGTACTTC; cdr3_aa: CASSLRQGYEQYF
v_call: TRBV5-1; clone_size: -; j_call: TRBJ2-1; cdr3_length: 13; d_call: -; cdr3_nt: TGCGCCAGCAGCTTGGGGCAGGCGGGTGAGCAGTTCTTC; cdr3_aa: CASSLGQAGEQFF
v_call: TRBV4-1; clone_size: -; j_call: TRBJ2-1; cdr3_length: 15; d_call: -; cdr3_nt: TGCGCCAGCAGCCAAGTCGAGGGCCAGGTCAATGAGCAGTTCTTC; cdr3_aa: CASSQVEGQVNEQFF
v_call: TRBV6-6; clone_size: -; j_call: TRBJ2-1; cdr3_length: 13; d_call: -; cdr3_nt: TGTGCCAGCAGCACCGGGACTGACAATGAGCAGTTCTTC; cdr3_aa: CASSTGTDNEQFF
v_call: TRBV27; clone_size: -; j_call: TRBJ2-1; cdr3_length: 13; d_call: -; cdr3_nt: TGTGCCAGCAGTTCGATCAACGGACAGGAGCAGTTCTTC; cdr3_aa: CASSSINGQEQFF
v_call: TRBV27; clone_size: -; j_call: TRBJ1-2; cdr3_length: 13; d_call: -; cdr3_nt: TGTGCCAGCAGTTTGAGCTCTGGCTATGGCTACACCTTC; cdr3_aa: CASSLSSGYGYTF
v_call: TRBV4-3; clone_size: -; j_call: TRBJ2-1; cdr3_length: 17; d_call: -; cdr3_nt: TGCGCCAGCAGCCAAGATATCCTGGAGGGCCCCTACAATGAGCAGTTCTTC; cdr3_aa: CASSQDILEGPYNEQFF
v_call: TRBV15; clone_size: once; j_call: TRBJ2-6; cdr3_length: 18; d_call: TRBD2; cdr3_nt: TGTGCCACCAGCAGAGTAATAGCGGGCTTCTCTGGGGCCAACGTCCTGACTTTC; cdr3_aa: CATSRVIAGFSGANVLTF
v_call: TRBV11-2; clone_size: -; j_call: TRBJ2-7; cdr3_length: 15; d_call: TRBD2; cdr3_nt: TGTGCCAGCAGCTCAACAGCGGGGGTCTCCTACGAGCAGTACTTC; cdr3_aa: CASSSTAGVSYEQYF
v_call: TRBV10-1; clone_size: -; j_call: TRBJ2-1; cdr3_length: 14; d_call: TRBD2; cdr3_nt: TGCGCCAGTAGTCCAGCGGGGTCCTACAATGAGCAGTTCTTC; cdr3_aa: CASSPAGSYNEQFF
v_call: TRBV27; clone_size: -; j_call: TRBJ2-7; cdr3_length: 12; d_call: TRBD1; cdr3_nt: TGTGCCAGCGCTCGGACAGGGGGCGAGCAGTACTTC; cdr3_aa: CASARTGGEQYF
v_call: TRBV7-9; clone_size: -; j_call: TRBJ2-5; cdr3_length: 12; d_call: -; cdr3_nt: TGTGCCAGCTCGGACACTCAAGAGACCCAGTACTTC; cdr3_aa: CASSDTQETQYF
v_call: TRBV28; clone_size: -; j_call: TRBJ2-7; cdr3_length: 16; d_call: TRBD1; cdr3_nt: TGTGCCAGCAGCCTCCTGGGGGACGGGACAGGGAACGAGCAGTACTTC; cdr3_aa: CASSLLGDGTGNEQYF
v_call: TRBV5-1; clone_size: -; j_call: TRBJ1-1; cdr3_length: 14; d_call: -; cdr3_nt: TGCGCCAGCAGCTACCTCGGGGGAAACACTGAAGCTTTCTTT; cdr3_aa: CASSYLGGNTEAFF
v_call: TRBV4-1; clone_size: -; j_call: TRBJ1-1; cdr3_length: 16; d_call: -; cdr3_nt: TGCGCCAGCAGCCAAGGTCCGGGAGGAGTGAACACTGAAGCTTTCTTT; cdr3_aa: CASSQGPGGVNTEAFF
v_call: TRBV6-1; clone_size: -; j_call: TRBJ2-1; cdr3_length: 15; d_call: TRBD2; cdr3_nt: TGTGCCAGCAGGCCGAGAGCGGGGGAGTACAATGAGCAGTTCTTC; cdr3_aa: CASRPRAGEYNEQFF
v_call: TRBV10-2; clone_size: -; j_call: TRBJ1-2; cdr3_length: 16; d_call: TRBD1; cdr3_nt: TGCGCCAGCACTCCCCAGGGACAGAGAGCTAACTATGGCTACACCTTC; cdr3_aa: CASTPQGQRANYGYTF
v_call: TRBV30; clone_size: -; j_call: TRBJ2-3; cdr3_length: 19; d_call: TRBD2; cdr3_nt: TGTGCCTGGAGTGGAGTAGCGGGAGGTCCGACTTTTAGCACAGATACGCAGTATTTT; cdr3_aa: CAWSGVAGGPTFSTDTQYF
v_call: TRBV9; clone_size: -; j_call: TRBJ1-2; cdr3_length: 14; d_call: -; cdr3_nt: TGTGCCAGCAGCGTAGGAGTCTGGACAGATGGCTACACCTTC; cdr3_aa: CASSVGVWTDGYTF
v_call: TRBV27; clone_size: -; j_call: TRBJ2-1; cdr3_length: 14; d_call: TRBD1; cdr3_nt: TGTGCCAGCAGACCGGGACAGGTTTACAATGAGCAGTTCTTC; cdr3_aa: CASRPGQVYNEQFF
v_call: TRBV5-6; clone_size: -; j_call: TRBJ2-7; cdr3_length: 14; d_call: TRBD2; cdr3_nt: TGTGCCAGCAGACCTAGCGGGAGGTTCCACGAGCAGTACTTC; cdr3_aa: CASRPSGRFHEQYF
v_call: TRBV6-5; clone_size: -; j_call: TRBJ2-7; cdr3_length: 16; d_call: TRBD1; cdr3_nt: TGTGCCAGCAGTTATGGGCCGGGACAGGGATACTACGAGCAGTACTTC; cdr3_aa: CASSYGPGQGYYEQYF
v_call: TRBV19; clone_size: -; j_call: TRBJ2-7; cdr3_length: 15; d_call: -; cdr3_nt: TGTGCCAGTAGTATGCAAGGACGACTATCCTACGAGCAGTACTTC; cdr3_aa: CASSMQGRLSYEQYF
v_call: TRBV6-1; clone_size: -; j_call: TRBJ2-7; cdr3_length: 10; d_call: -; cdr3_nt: TGTGCCAGCACCCACTACGAGCAGTACTTC; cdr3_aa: CASTHYEQYF
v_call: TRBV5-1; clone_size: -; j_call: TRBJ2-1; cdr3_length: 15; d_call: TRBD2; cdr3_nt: TGCGCCAGCAGCTTGGGAGCGGGAGGAGTAAATGAGCAGTTCTTC; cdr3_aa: CASSLGAGGVNEQFF
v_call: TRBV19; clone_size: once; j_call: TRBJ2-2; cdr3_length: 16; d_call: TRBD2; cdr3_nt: TGTGCCAGTAGTATTGGGCTAGCGGGAGACACCGGGGAGCTGTTTTTT; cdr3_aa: CASSIGLAGDTGELFF
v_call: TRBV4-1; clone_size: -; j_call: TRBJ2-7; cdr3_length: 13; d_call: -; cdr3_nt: TGCGCCAGCAGTCTTTCAGGGGCCTACGAGCAGTACTTC; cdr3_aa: CASSLSGAYEQYF
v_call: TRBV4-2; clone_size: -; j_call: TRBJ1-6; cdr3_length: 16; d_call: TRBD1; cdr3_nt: TGTGCCAGCAGCGATACCGGGACAGATTATAATTCACCCCTCCACTTT; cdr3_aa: CASSDTGTDYNSPLHF
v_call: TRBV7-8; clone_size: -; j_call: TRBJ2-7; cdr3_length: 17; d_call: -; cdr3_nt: TGTGCCAGCAGCTTAGTGCGGCCGGGTCCCAGCTCCTACGAGCAGTACTTC; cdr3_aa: CASSLVRPGPSSYEQYF
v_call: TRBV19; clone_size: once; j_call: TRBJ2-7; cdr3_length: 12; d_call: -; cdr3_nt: TGTGCCAGTAGTTCAGGATCCTACGAGCAGTACTTC; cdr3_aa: CASSSGSYEQYF
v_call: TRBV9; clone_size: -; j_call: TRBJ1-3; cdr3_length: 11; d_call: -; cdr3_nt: TGTGCCAGCCATAGTGGAAACACCATATATTTT; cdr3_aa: CASHSGNTIYF
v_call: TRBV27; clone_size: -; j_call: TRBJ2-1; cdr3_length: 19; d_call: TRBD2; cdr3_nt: TGTGCCAGCAGTTTATCGGCGTTATGGGGACTAGCGGGAGTCGATGAGCAGTTCTTC; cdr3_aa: CASSLSALWGLAGVDEQFF